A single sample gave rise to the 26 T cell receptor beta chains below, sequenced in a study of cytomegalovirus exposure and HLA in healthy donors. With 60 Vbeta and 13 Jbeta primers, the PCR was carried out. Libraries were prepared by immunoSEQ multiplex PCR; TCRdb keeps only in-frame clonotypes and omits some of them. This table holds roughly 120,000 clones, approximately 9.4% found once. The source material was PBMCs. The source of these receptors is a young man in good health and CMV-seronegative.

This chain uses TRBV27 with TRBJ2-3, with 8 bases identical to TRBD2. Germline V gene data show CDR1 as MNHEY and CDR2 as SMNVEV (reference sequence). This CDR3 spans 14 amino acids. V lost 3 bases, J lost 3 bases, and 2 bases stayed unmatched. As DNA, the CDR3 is TGTGCCAGCAGTTTTGCGGGGGGAACAGATACGCAGTATTTT. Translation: CASSFAGGTDTQYF.

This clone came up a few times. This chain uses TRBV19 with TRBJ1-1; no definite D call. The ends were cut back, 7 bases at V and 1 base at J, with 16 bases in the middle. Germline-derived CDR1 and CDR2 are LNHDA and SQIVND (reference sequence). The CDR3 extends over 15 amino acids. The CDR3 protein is CASKMRRVGNTEAFF. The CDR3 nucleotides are TGTGCCAGTAAAATGAGGAGGGTTGGGAACACTGAAGCTTTCTTT.

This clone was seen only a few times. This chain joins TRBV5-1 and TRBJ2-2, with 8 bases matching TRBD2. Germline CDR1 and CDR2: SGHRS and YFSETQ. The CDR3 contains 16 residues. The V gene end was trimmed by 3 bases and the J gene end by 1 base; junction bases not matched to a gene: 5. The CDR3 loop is CASSSGLAWNTGELFF. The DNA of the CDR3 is TGCGCCAGCAGCTCCGGACTAGCCTGGAACACCGGGGAGCTGTTTTTT. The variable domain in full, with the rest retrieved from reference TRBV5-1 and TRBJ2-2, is KAGVTQTPRYLIKTRGQQVTLSCSPISGHRSVSWYQQTPGQGLQFLFEYFSETQRNKGNFPGRFSGRQFSNSRSEMNVSTLELGDSALYLCASSSGLAWNTGELFFGEGSRLTVL.

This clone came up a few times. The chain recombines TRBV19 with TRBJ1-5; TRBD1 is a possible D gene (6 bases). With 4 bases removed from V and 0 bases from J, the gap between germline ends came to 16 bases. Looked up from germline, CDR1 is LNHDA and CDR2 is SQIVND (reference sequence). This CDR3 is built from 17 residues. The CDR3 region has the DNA TGTGCCAGTAGTAAACAGGGATCCCTCTATAGCAATCAGCCCCAGCATTTT. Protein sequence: CASSKQGSLYSNQPQHF.

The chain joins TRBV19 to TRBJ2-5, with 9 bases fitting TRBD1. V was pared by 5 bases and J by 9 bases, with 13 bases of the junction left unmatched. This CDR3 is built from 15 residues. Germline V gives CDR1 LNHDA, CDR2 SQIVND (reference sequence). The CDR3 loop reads CASSPQAGQGSAQYF. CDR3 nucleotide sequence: TGTGCCAGTAGTCCCCAGGCGGGACAGGGTTCGGCCCAGTACTTC. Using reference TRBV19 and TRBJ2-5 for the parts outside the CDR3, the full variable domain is DGGITQSPKYLFRKEGQNVTLSCEQNLNHDAMYWYRQDPGQGLRLIYYSQIVNDFQKGDIAEGYSVSREKKESFPLTVTSAQKNPTAFYLCASSPQAGQGSAQYFGPGTRLLVL.

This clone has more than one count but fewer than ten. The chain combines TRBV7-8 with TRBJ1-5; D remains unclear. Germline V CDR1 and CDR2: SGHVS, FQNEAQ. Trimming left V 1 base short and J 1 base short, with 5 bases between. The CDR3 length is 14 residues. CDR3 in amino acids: CASSLVASNQPQHF. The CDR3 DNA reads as TGTGCCAGCAGCTTAGTAGCCAGCAATCAGCCCCAGCATTTT. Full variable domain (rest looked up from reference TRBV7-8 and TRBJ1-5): GAGVSQSPRYKVAKRGQDVALRCDPISGHVSLFWYQQALGQGPEFLTYFQNEAQLDKSGLPSDRFFAERPEGSVSTLKIQRTQQEDSAVYLCASSLVASNQPQHFGDGTRLSIL.

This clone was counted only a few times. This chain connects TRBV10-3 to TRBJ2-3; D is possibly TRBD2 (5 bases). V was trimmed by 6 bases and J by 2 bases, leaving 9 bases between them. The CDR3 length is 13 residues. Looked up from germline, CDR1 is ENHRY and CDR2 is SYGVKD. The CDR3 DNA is TGTGCCATCAGGGACTCAAACACAGATACGCAGTATTTT. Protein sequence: CAIRDSNTDTQYF.

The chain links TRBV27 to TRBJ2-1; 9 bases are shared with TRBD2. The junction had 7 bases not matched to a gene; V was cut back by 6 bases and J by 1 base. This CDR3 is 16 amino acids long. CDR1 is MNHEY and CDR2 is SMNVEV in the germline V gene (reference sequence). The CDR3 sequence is CASSPVSGGSYNEQFF. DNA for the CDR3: TGTGCCAGCAGCCCTGTAAGCGGGGGGTCCTACAATGAGCAGTTCTTC.

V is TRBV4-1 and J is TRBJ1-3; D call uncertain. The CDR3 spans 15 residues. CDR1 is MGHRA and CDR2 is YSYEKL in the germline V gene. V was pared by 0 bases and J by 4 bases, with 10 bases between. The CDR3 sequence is CASSQESTRGNTIYF. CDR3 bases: TGCGCCAGCAGCCAAGAGAGTACGAGGGGAAACACCATATATTTT.

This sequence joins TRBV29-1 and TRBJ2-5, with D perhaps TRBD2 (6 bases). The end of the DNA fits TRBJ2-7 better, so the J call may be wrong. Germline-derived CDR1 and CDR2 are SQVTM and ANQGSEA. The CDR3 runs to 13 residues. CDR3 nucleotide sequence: TGCAGCGTTGTTAGGCAGGGAGGCTACGAGCAGTACTTC. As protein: CSVVRQGGYEQYF.

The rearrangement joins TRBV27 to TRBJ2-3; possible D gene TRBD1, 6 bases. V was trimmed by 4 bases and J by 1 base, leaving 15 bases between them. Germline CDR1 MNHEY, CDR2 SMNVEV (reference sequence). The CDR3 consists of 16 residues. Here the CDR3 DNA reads TGTGCCAGCAGTTACAAACCGGGACAACGCACAGATACGCAGTATTTT. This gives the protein CASSYKPGQRTDTQYF.

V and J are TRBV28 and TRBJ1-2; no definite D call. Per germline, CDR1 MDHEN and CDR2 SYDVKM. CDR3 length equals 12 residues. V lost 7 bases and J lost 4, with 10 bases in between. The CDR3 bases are TGTGCCAGCAATAGGGAGCCCTATGGCTACACCTTC. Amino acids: CASNREPYGYTF.

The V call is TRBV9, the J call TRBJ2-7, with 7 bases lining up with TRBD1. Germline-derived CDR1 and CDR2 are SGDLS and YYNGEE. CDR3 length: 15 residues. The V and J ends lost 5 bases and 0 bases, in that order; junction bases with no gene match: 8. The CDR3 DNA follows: TGTGCCAGCAGGCAGACAGGGTTACTCTCCTACGAGCAGTACTTC. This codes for CASRQTGLLSYEQYF.

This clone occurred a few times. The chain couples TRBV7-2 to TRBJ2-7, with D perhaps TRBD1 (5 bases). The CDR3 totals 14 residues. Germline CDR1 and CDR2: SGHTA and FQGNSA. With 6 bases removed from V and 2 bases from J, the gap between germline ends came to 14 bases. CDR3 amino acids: CASRSTVDPYEQYF. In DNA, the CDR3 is TGTGCCAGCAGATCGACAGTAGACCCCTACGAGCAGTACTTC.

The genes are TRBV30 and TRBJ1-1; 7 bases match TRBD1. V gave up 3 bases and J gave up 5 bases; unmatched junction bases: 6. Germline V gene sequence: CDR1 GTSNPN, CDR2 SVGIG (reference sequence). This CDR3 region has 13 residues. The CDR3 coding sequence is TGTGCCTGGAGCCCAGGGGGAGGAACTGAAGCTTTCTTT. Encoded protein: CAWSPGGGTEAFF.

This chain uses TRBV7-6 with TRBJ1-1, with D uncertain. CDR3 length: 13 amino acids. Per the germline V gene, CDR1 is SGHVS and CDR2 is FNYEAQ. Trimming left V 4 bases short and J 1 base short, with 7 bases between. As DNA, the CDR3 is TGTGCCAGCAGCTACCGGGGGAACACTGAAGCTTTCTTT. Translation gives CASSYRGNTEAFF.

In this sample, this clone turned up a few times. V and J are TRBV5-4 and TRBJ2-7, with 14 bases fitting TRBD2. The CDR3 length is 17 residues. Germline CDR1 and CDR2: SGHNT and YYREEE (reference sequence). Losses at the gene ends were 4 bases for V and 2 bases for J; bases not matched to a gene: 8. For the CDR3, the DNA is TGTGCCAGCAGCGGTCGGACTAGCGGGAGGAACCCCTACGAGCAGTACTTC. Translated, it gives CASSGRTSGRNPYEQYF.

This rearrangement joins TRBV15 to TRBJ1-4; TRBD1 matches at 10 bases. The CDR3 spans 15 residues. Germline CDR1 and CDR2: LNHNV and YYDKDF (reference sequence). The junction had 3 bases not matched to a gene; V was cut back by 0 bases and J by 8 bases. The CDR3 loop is CATSREGTGVEKLFF. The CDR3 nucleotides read TGTGCCACCAGCAGAGAAGGGACAGGGGTGGAAAAACTGTTTTTT.

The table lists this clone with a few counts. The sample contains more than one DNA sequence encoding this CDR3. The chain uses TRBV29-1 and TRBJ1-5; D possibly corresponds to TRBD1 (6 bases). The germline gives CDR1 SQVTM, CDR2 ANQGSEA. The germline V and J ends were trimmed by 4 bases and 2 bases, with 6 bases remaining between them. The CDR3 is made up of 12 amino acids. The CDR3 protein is CSVGQGNQPQHF. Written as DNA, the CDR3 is TGCAGCGTTGGACAGGGCAATCAGCCCCAGCATTTT.

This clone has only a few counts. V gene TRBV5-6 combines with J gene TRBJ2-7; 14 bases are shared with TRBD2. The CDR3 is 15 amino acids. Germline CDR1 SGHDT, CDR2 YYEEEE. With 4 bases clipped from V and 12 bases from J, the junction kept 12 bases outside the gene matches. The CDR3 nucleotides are TGTGCCAGCAGCCTGGACCCGGGACTAGCGGGAGAGGTGTACTTC. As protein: CASSLDPGLAGEVYF.

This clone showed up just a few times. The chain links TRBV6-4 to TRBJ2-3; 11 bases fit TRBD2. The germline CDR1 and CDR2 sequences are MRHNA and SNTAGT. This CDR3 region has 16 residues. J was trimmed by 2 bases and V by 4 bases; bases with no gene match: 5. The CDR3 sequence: CASSVASGGNTDTQYF. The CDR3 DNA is TGTGCCAGCAGTGTGGCTAGCGGGGGGAACACAGATACGCAGTATTTT.

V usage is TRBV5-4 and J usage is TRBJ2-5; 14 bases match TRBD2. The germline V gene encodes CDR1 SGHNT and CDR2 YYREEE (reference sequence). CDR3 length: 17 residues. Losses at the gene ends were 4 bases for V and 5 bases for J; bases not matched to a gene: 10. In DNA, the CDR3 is TGTGCCAGCAGCCCTGGACTAGCGGGGGGATCTAGGGAGACCCAGTACTTC. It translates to CASSPGLAGGSRETQYF.

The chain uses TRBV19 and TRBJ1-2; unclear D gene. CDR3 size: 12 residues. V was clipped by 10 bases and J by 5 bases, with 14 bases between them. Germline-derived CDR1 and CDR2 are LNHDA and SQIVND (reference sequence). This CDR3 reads CATRAGYYGYTF. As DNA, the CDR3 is TGTGCCACCCGGGCGGGATATTATGGCTACACCTTC.

CDR3 in DNA: TGTGCCAGCAGCCCCGCCGGAGGCCGGTACGAGCAGTACTTC. Its protein is CASSPAGGRYEQYF. This chain uses TRBV9 with TRBJ2-7, with a possible D match to TRBD2 (5 bases). Trimming shortened V by 4 bases and J by 4 bases, and 15 bases separated the two germline ends. The germline gives CDR1 SGDLS, CDR2 YYNGEE. The CDR3 extends over 14 amino acids.

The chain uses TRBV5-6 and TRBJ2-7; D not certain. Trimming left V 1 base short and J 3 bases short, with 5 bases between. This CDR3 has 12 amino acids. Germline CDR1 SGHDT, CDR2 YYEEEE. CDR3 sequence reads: CASSLRLYEQYF. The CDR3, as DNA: TGTGCCAGCAGCTTGAGACTCTACGAGCAGTACTTC.

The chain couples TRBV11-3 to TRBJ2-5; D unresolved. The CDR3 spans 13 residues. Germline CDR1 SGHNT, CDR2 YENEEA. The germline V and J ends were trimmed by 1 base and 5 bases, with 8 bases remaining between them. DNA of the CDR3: TGTGCCAGCAGCTTAGGAGTGTCGGAGACCCAGTACTTC. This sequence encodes CASSLGVSETQYF. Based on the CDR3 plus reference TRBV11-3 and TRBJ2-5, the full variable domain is EAGVVQSPRYKIIEKKQPVAFWCNPISGHNTLYWYLQNLGQGPELLIRYENEEAVDDSQLPKDRFSAERLKGVDSTLKIQPAELGDSAVYLCASSLGVSETQYFGPGTRLLVL.